These T cell receptor beta chains were read from a single sample in a study of beta chain features in type 1 diabetes. Sequencing was performed with immunoSEQ multiplex PCR; in TCRdb, only in-frame clones are kept and a portion is missing. The sample has 130,000 to 150,000 clones, about an eighth seen once. The source material was central memory CD4+ T cells from blood. These receptors all stem from a man between 18 and 35 years old with type 1 diabetes. Both conserved end residues are part of each CDR3. A D gene is named only where the DNA matches it firmly. Some rows have no size entry. The others give once, few or many, or a class for an expanded clone.

d_call: -
clone_size: -
v_call: TRBV7-2
j_call: TRBJ2-1
cdr3_aa: CASSLGGGLGNEQFF
cdr3_nt: TGTGCCAGCAGCCTCGGAGGAGGGCTGGGCAATGAGCAGTTCTTC

d_call: -
clone_size: few
v_call: TRBV15
j_call: TRBJ2-7
cdr3_aa: CATSRRGGYEQYF
cdr3_nt: TGTGCCACCAGCAGGAGAGGAGGATACGAGCAGTACTTC

d_call: TRBD1
clone_size: -
v_call: TRBV10-3
j_call: TRBJ2-3
cdr3_aa: CAIRPGTGGLVGTTDTQYF
cdr3_nt: TGTGCCATCAGGCCCGGGACAGGGGGCCTGGTGGGCACCACAGATACGCAGTATTTT

d_call: -
clone_size: few
v_call: TRBV27
j_call: TRBJ1-2
cdr3_aa: CASTQLLGGAPYGYTF
cdr3_nt: TGTGCCAGCACGCAACTCCTTGGGGGAGCCCCCTATGGCTACACCTTC

d_call: -
clone_size: -
v_call: TRBV10-2
j_call: TRBJ2-7
cdr3_aa: CASADPGLSSYEQYF
cdr3_nt: TGCGCCAGCGCCGATCCGGGACTGAGCTCCTACGAGCAGTACTTC

d_call: TRBD2
clone_size: few
v_call: TRBV29-1
j_call: TRBJ2-3
cdr3_aa: CSVEGSRGDTQYF
cdr3_nt: TGCAGCGTTGAAGGGTCGCGGGGGGATACGCAGTATTTT

d_call: TRBD1
clone_size: -
v_call: TRBV27
j_call: TRBJ1-5
cdr3_aa: CASSSGQGSQPQHF
cdr3_nt: TGTGCCAGCAGTTCGGGACAGGGAAGTCAGCCCCAGCATTTT

d_call: -
clone_size: -
v_call: TRBV6-6
j_call: TRBJ1-1
cdr3_aa: CASSYGDRSTEAFF
cdr3_nt: TGTGCCAGCAGTTACGGTGACCGTTCCACTGAAGCTTTCTTT

d_call: -
clone_size: few
v_call: TRBV19
j_call: TRBJ1-1
cdr3_aa: CASSTLMELNTEAFF
cdr3_nt: TGTGCCAGTAGTACCCTCATGGAATTGAACACTGAAGCTTTCTTT

d_call: -
clone_size: many
v_call: TRBV14
j_call: TRBJ2-3
cdr3_aa: CASSLRRSLDTQYF
cdr3_nt: TGTGCCAGCAGCCTCAGGCGGAGCTTGGATACGCAGTATTTT

d_call: -
clone_size: few
v_call: TRBV6-1
j_call: TRBJ2-3
cdr3_aa: CASSDSKGRKDTQYF
cdr3_nt: TGTGCCAGCAGTGATTCGAAGGGGCGAAAGGATACGCAGTATTTT

d_call: -
clone_size: -
v_call: TRBV5-1
j_call: TRBJ2-3
cdr3_aa: CASSGASGTDTQYF
cdr3_nt: TGCGCCAGCAGCGGGGCTAGCGGCACAGATACGCAGTATTTT

d_call: -
clone_size: few
v_call: TRBV29-1
j_call: TRBJ1-1
cdr3_aa: CSVEQVYGLNTEAFF
cdr3_nt: TGCAGCGTTGAACAGGTGTACGGATTGAACACTGAAGCTTTCTTT

d_call: -
clone_size: -
v_call: TRBV19
j_call: TRBJ2-3
cdr3_aa: CASRGQAYGTDTQYF
cdr3_nt: TGTGCCAGCCGAGGTCAGGCGTATGGCACAGATACGCAGTATTTT

d_call: TRBD1
clone_size: few
v_call: TRBV18
j_call: TRBJ1-1
cdr3_aa: CASSPSTGWTTEAFF
cdr3_nt: TGTGCCAGCTCACCCTCGACAGGGTGGACCACTGAAGCTTTCTTT

d_call: -
clone_size: many
v_call: TRBV28
j_call: TRBJ1-1
cdr3_aa: CASSFNGEAFF
cdr3_nt: TGTGCCAGCAGTTTTAATGGTGAAGCTTTCTTT

d_call: -
clone_size: -
v_call: TRBV29-1
j_call: TRBJ1-1
cdr3_aa: CSGVTWPLNTEAFF
cdr3_nt: TGCAGCGGCGTGACCTGGCCGTTGAACACTGAAGCTTTCTTT

d_call: TRBD1
clone_size: -
v_call: TRBV2
j_call: TRBJ1-1
cdr3_aa: CANLMFTGGEAFF
cdr3_nt: TGTGCCAACTTAATGTTCACAGGGGGTGAAGCTTTCTTT

d_call: -
clone_size: few
v_call: TRBV25-1
j_call: TRBJ1-1
cdr3_aa: CASSGGGLNTEAFF
cdr3_nt: TGTGCCAGCAGTGGAGGGGGACTGAACACTGAAGCTTTCTTT

d_call: TRBD1
clone_size: few
v_call: TRBV29-1
j_call: TRBJ2-6
cdr3_aa: CSVKQGGSGANVLTF
cdr3_nt: TGCAGCGTTAAACAGGGGGGATCTGGGGCCAACGTCCTGACTTTC

d_call: TRBD2
clone_size: few
v_call: TRBV6-5
j_call: TRBJ2-3
cdr3_aa: CASSGGDYEADTQYF
cdr3_nt: TGTGCCAGCAGTGGAGGGGACTATGAGGCCGATACGCAGTATTTT

d_call: TRBD1
clone_size: few
v_call: TRBV7-2
j_call: TRBJ1-1
cdr3_aa: CASSPGTGWTEAFF
cdr3_nt: TGTGCCAGCAGCCCCGGGACAGGGTGGACTGAAGCTTTCTTT

d_call: TRBD1
clone_size: many
v_call: TRBV4-2
j_call: TRBJ2-1
cdr3_aa: CASSQPSGTGGFNEQFF
cdr3_nt: TGTGCCAGCAGCCAACCCTCTGGGACAGGGGGCTTCAATGAGCAGTTCTTC

d_call: -
clone_size: -
v_call: TRBV9
j_call: TRBJ1-3
cdr3_aa: CASSALHGNTIYF
cdr3_nt: TGTGCCAGCAGCGCTTTGCACGGAAACACCATATATTTT

d_call: -
clone_size: -
v_call: TRBV7-9
j_call: TRBJ1-6
cdr3_aa: CASSLGHNNSPLHF
cdr3_nt: TGTGCCAGCAGCTTAGGACACAATAATTCACCCCTCCACTTT

d_call: TRBD1
clone_size: few
v_call: TRBV7-9
j_call: TRBJ2-1
cdr3_aa: CASSLAVDRVEQFF
cdr3_nt: TGTGCCAGCAGCTTAGCGGTGGACAGGGTAGAGCAGTTCTTC

d_call: TRBD2
clone_size: few
v_call: TRBV11-2
j_call: TRBJ2-5
cdr3_aa: CASSLIASGGKETQYF
cdr3_nt: TGTGCCAGCAGCTTAATCGCTAGCGGGGGTAAAGAGACCCAGTACTTC

d_call: -
clone_size: -
v_call: TRBV29-1
j_call: TRBJ1-4
cdr3_aa: CSFRDGNEKLFF
cdr3_nt: TGCAGCTTCCGGGACGGTAATGAAAAACTGTTTTTT

d_call: -
clone_size: few
v_call: TRBV5-4
j_call: TRBJ1-1
cdr3_aa: CASSLMNTEAFF
cdr3_nt: TGTGCCAGCAGTCTCATGAACACTGAAGCTTTCTTT

d_call: -
clone_size: -
v_call: TRBV5-1
j_call: TRBJ1-1
cdr3_aa: CASSQRPTGEAFF
cdr3_nt: TGCGCCAGCAGCCAGCGACCGACAGGAGAAGCTTTCTTT

d_call: -
clone_size: few
v_call: TRBV6-5
j_call: TRBJ1-6
cdr3_aa: CASRQGLDSPLHF
cdr3_nt: TGTGCCAGCAGGCAGGGGCTGGATTCACCCCTCCACTTT

d_call: TRBD1
clone_size: -
v_call: TRBV2
j_call: TRBJ2-1
cdr3_aa: CASSGPGQGAWEQFF
cdr3_nt: TGTGCCAGCAGCGGGCCGGGACAGGGGGCCTGGGAGCAGTTCTTC

d_call: -
clone_size: -
v_call: TRBV6-5
j_call: TRBJ1-2
cdr3_aa: CASSYSGGADGYTF
cdr3_nt: TGTGCCAGCAGTTACTCGGGAGGGGCTGATGGCTACACCTTC

d_call: -
clone_size: -
v_call: TRBV27
j_call: TRBJ2-6
cdr3_aa: CASTLRVFSGANVLTF
cdr3_nt: TGTGCCAGCACCCTTAGGGTCTTCTCTGGGGCCAACGTCCTGACTTTC

d_call: -
clone_size: few
v_call: TRBV27
j_call: TRBJ2-4
cdr3_aa: CASSRGKGIQYF
cdr3_nt: TGTGCCAGCAGCCGGGGTAAGGGCATTCAGTACTTC

d_call: TRBD1
clone_size: few
v_call: TRBV25-1
j_call: TRBJ1-2
cdr3_aa: CASSSTGGYGYTF
cdr3_nt: TGTGCCAGCAGTTCGACAGGGGGCTATGGCTACACCTTC

d_call: -
clone_size: -
v_call: TRBV20-1
j_call: TRBJ2-5
cdr3_aa: CSALRQETQYF
cdr3_nt: TGCAGTGCTCTAAGGCAAGAGACCCAGTACTTC

d_call: TRBD2
clone_size: few
v_call: TRBV19
j_call: TRBJ2-1
cdr3_aa: CASKAGGPNEQFF
cdr3_nt: TGTGCCAGTAAAGCGGGGGGACCGAATGAGCAGTTCTTC

d_call: TRBD2
clone_size: few
v_call: TRBV6-1
j_call: TRBJ2-3
cdr3_aa: CASRSSGGFTTQYF
cdr3_nt: TGTGCCAGCAGGTCTAGCGGGGGATTTACCACGCAGTATTTT

d_call: TRBD1
clone_size: -
v_call: TRBV7-6
j_call: TRBJ2-7
cdr3_aa: CASSLADGTGDPYEQYF
cdr3_nt: TGTGCCAGCAGCTTAGCTGATGGGACAGGGGATCCCTACGAGCAGTACTTC

d_call: -
clone_size: few
v_call: TRBV2
j_call: TRBJ1-2
cdr3_aa: CASSDGVWYGYTF
cdr3_nt: TGTGCCAGCAGTGATGGCGTCTGGTATGGCTACACCTTC

d_call: -
clone_size: few
v_call: TRBV6-5
j_call: TRBJ1-5
cdr3_aa: CASSRQNQPQHF
cdr3_nt: TGTGCCAGCAGTAGACAGAATCAGCCCCAGCATTTT

d_call: TRBD1
clone_size: many
v_call: TRBV19
j_call: TRBJ1-3
cdr3_aa: CATMDRGLGNTIYF
cdr3_nt: TGTGCCACAATGGACAGGGGCCTTGGAAACACCATATATTTT

d_call: -
clone_size: -
v_call: TRBV5-1
j_call: TRBJ2-7
cdr3_aa: CASSLEGSSYEQYF
cdr3_nt: TGCGCCAGCAGCTTGGAAGGCAGCTCCTACGAGCAGTACTTC

d_call: -
clone_size: -
v_call: TRBV21-1
j_call: TRBJ2-1
cdr3_aa: CASRPTGLGVIPSSYNEQFF
cdr3_nt: TGTGCCAGCAGGCCTACAGGGCTAGGGGTTATTCCTAGCTCCTACAATGAGCAGTTCTTC

d_call: -
clone_size: -
v_call: TRBV25-1
j_call: TRBJ1-2
cdr3_aa: CASSDAIRNYGYTF
cdr3_nt: TGTGCCAGCAGTGACGCTATAAGGAACTATGGCTACACCTTC

d_call: -
clone_size: -
v_call: TRBV20-1
j_call: TRBJ2-5
cdr3_aa: CSAPSPETQYF
cdr3_nt: TGCAGTGCCCCATCCCCAGAGACCCAGTACTTC

d_call: TRBD2
clone_size: -
v_call: TRBV11-2
j_call: TRBJ2-5
cdr3_aa: CASSPNPGTSVRETQYF
cdr3_nt: TGTGCCAGCAGCCCCAACCCCGGGACTAGCGTCAGAGAGACCCAGTACTTC

d_call: -
clone_size: few
v_call: TRBV2
j_call: TRBJ1-6
cdr3_aa: CASRSIVESSYNSPLHF
cdr3_nt: TGTGCCAGCAGATCAATAGTGGAGAGCTCCTATAATTCACCCCTCCACTTT

d_call: TRBD1
clone_size: few
v_call: TRBV29-1
j_call: TRBJ2-5
cdr3_aa: CSVVAQQGPQETQYF
cdr3_nt: TGCAGCGTTGTCGCCCAACAGGGGCCCCAAGAGACCCAGTACTTC

d_call: -
clone_size: -
v_call: TRBV6-6
j_call: TRBJ2-3
cdr3_aa: CASSKTGASTDTQYF
cdr3_nt: TGTGCCAGCAGTAAGACGGGCGCTAGCACAGATACGCAGTATTTT

d_call: -
clone_size: -
v_call: TRBV6-1
j_call: TRBJ2-4
cdr3_aa: CASSLGILAKNIQYF
cdr3_nt: TGTGCCAGCAGCCTAGGGATTTTAGCCAAAAACATTCAGTACTTC

d_call: -
clone_size: -
v_call: TRBV28
j_call: TRBJ2-1
cdr3_aa: CASSLSGPNEQFF
cdr3_nt: TGTGCCAGCAGTTTATCTGGGCCTAATGAGCAGTTCTTC